A single sample gave rise to the 12 T cell receptor beta chains below, sequenced in a study of OX40 agonist ivuxolimab in advanced cancers. Libraries were built with the immunoSEQ multiplex PCR assay. This is the immuneACCESS table as TCRdb keeps it, with only in-frame sequences that have V and J called. A part of the clones is gone; compared with another copy, unresolved V genes explain less than half, and the rest is unexplained. Within this sample are tens of thousands of clones, with around 83% of them counted one time only. Of the sample, 4% to 5% falls within the top ten clones. The specimen was CD4+ or CD8+ T cells sorted from blood, collected in a trial of the OX40 agonist ivuxolimab. All receptors derive from an adult with an advanced solid tumor such as melanoma, head and neck, liver or kidney cancer.

Only one count was recorded for this clone. V is TRBV5-1 and J is TRBJ1-4; D might be TRBD1 (5 bases). CDR1 SGHRS and CDR2 YFSETQ come from the germline V gene. This CDR3 is 15 amino acids long. V shed 6 bases and J shed 5 bases, with 17 bases lying between them. DNA of the CDR3: TGCGCCAGCACCCTTGCAGGACAACGAAATGAAAAACTGTTTTTT. Protein sequence: CASTLAGQRNEKLFF.

The V and J genes are TRBV29-1 and TRBJ2-3; D possibly corresponds to TRBD1 (6 bases). The CDR3 has 21 residues. With 1 base removed from V and 4 bases from J, the gap between germline ends came to 33 bases. Germline V CDR1 and CDR2: SQVTM, ANQGSEA. CDR3 protein: CSVEVWRRAKGDIIPPDTQYF. CDR3 coding DNA: TGCAGCGTTGAAGTGTGGAGAAGGGCCAAGGGGGACATCATCCCCCCAGATACGCAGTATTTT.

The rearrangement joins TRBV15 to TRBJ1-1; D gene uncertain. CDR1 is LNHNV, CDR2 YYDKDF, per germline (reference sequence). V dropped 8 bases and J dropped 0 bases, with 7 bases sitting between them. CDR3 length: 12 amino acids. CDR3 sequence (DNA): TGTGCCACCTCGGGCGTGAACACTGAAGCTTTCTTT. Its translation: CATSGVNTEAFF.

This sequence joins TRBV5-1 and TRBJ2-1, with D perhaps matching TRBD1 or TRBD2 (5 bases each). The germline V and J ends were trimmed by 3 bases and 9 bases, with 19 bases remaining between them. This CDR3 is built from 15 residues. Germline values: CDR1 SGHRS, CDR2 YFSETQ. CDR3: CASSSIGVLRGEQFF. For the CDR3, the DNA is TGCGCCAGCAGCTCTATCGGGGTTCTAAGGGGTGAGCAGTTCTTC.

The J gene is TRBJ1-5, the V gene TRBV19, with a possible D match to TRBD1 (6 bases). The CDR3 loop spans 13 amino acids. V was cut by 6 bases and J by 7 bases, with 13 bases left in between. The germline gives CDR1 LNHDA, CDR2 SQIVND (reference sequence). This CDR3 is CASRTGLWQPQHF. As DNA, the CDR3 is TGTGCCAGTAGAACAGGGCTTTGGCAGCCCCAGCATTTT.

The rearrangement joins TRBV9 to TRBJ2-7; D tentatively fits TRBD1 or TRBD2 (6 bases each). V gave up 0 bases and J gave up 3 bases, with 13 bases separating them. The CDR3 covers 15 residues. Germline V gene sequence: CDR1 SGDLS, CDR2 YYNGEE. The CDR3 loop reads CASSVGGAEFYEQYF. Written as DNA, the CDR3 is TGTGCCAGCAGCGTAGGGGGGGCAGAATTCTACGAGCAGTACTTC.

The rearrangement uses TRBV30 and TRBJ2-1; 9 bases are shared with TRBD2. The germline gives CDR1 GTSNPN, CDR2 SVGIG (reference sequence). The V gene end was trimmed by 7 bases and the J gene end by 0 bases; junction bases not matched to a gene: 7. The CDR3 totals 15 residues. The CDR3 DNA reads as TGTGCCTCGGAGCTACTAGCGGGCTCCTACAATGAGCAGTTCTTC. Residues: CASELLAGSYNEQFF.

The rearrangement uses TRBV30 and TRBJ1-3; D is perhaps TRBD1 (5 bases). The V gene lost 8 bases and the J gene lost 0 bases, with 14 bases spanning the gap. The CDR3 spans 14 residues. CDR1 is GTSNPN and CDR2 is SVGIG in the germline V gene (reference sequence). Written as DNA, the CDR3 is TGTGCCCAACGGGACTTCCTCTCTGGAAACACCATATATTTT. Its protein is CAQRDFLSGNTIYF. The whole variable domain, remainder taken from reference TRBV30 and TRBJ1-3, is SQTIHQWPATLVQPVGSPLSLECTVEGTSNPNLYWYRQAAGRGLQLLFYSVGIGQISSEVPQNLSASRPQDRQFILSSKKLLLSDSGFYLCAQRDFLSGNTIYFGEGSWLTVV.

The chain recombines TRBV6-5 with TRBJ1-2, with D unresolved. V dropped 10 bases and J dropped 3 bases, with 9 bases sitting between them. From germline, CDR1 is MNHEY and CDR2 SVGAGI. CDR3 size: 11 residues. The CDR3 DNA is TGTGCCACCCTTAGACACTATGGCTACACCTTC. This codes for CATLRHYGYTF.

This chain joins TRBV19 and TRBJ1-3; D might be TRBD1 (6 bases). Germline CDR1 and CDR2: LNHDA and SQIVND (reference sequence). Trimming took 3 bases from V and 0 from J, leaving 18 bases between them. The CDR3 covers 18 residues. CDR3 amino acids: CASSMSSAGVYSGNTIYF. DNA of the CDR3: TGTGCCAGTAGTATGTCTTCGGCAGGGGTCTACTCTGGAAACACCATATATTTT. Full variable domain (outside the CDR3, taken from reference TRBV19 and TRBJ1-3): DGGITQSPKYLFRKEGQNVTLSCEQNLNHDAMYWYRQDPGQGLRLIYYSQIVNDFQKGDIAEGYSVSREKKESFPLTVTSAQKNPTAFYLCASSMSSAGVYSGNTIYFGEGSWLTVV.

CDR3 bases: TGTGCCAGCAGCTTAGCCTTGACAGGGGAAAAGGAAAAACTGTTTTTT. It codes for CASSLALTGEKEKLFF. The V and J genes are TRBV7-9 and TRBJ1-4, with 8 bases identical to TRBD1. CDR3 size: 16 residues. From germline, CDR1 is SEHNR and CDR2 FQNEAQ (reference sequence). The junction had 8 bases not matched to a gene; V was cut back by 0 bases and J by 8 bases.

The chain employs TRBV11-1 and TRBJ1-1; possible D gene TRBD1, 6 bases. The V and J ends lost 5 bases and 7 bases respectively, with 20 bases between them. Germline CDR1 is SGHAT and CDR2 is FQDESV (reference sequence). The CDR3 contains 15 residues. The CDR3 is CASSPPPRRGNEAFF. The CDR3 DNA reads TGTGCCAGCAGCCCCCCGCCCCGCAGGGGCAATGAAGCTTTCTTT. Full variable domain (rest looked up from reference TRBV11-1 and TRBJ1-1): EAEVAQSPRYKITEKSQAVAFWCDPISGHATLYWYRQILGQGPELLVQFQDESVVDDSQLPKDRFSAERLKGVDSTLKIQPAELGDSAMYLCASSPPPRRGNEAFFGQGTRLTVV.